The rows below give T cell receptor beta chains drawn from one sample of a study of cytotoxic CD8 clonotypes in ibrutinib-treated CLL. Some clones are missing from TCRdb's copy, which holds only in-frame ones; the method was immunoSEQ multiplex PCR. The sample has 150,000 to 250,000 clones, over 60% seen once. Sequencing was performed on PBMCs, taken after 24 months of ibrutinib treatment. The receptors originated from a human donor with chronic lymphocytic leukemia. CDR3s include the opening cysteine and the closing phenylalanine or tryptophan. Each record gives: D gene, V gene, CDR3 length, J gene, clone size, CDR3 DNA, CDR3 protein. A D gene is named only where the DNA matches it firmly. Expanded clones are given a class, and other clones once, few, many or no size at all.

d_call: TRBD2; v_call: TRBV6-5; cdr3_length: 15; j_call: TRBJ2-1; clone_size: NA; cdr3_nt: TGTGCCAGCAGCTACAAAGCGGGAATTGGTAATGAGCAGTTCTTC; cdr3_aa: CASSYKAGIGNEQFF
d_call: NA; v_call: TRBV18; cdr3_length: 16; j_call: TRBJ1-1; clone_size: NA; cdr3_nt: TGTGCCAGCTCACCAATCAGGGGCGCAAGTAGCACTGAAGCTTTCTTT; cdr3_aa: CASSPIRGASSTEAFF
d_call: TRBD2; v_call: TRBV28; cdr3_length: 14; j_call: TRBJ2-1; clone_size: few; cdr3_nt: TGTGCCAGCAGTTCTAGCGGGAGGTTCTATGAGCAGTTCTTC; cdr3_aa: CASSSSGRFYEQFF
d_call: NA; v_call: TRBV30; cdr3_length: 13; j_call: TRBJ2-7; clone_size: once; cdr3_nt: TGTGCCTGGAGTTCTTCCACTAACTACGAGCAGTACTTC; cdr3_aa: CAWSSSTNYEQYF
d_call: NA; v_call: TRBV5-4; cdr3_length: 16; j_call: TRBJ1-2; clone_size: NA; cdr3_nt: TGTGCCAGCAGCTTTGAGACCGGGATCAGGGGAGGAGGCTACACCTTC; cdr3_aa: CASSFETGIRGGGYTF
d_call: NA; v_call: TRBV4-1; cdr3_length: 14; j_call: TRBJ2-4; clone_size: NA; cdr3_nt: TGCGCCAGCAGCCACCCGGAAAGAAAAAACATTCAGTACTTC; cdr3_aa: CASSHPERKNIQYF
d_call: NA; v_call: TRBV19; cdr3_length: 14; j_call: TRBJ2-2; clone_size: NA; cdr3_nt: TGTGCCAGTAGTCAATCAGGTGTAGCCGGGGAGCTGTTTTTT; cdr3_aa: CASSQSGVAGELFF
d_call: NA; v_call: TRBV28; cdr3_length: 15; j_call: TRBJ1-1; clone_size: once; cdr3_nt: TGTGCCAGCAGTTCGAGGACAGAGACGAACACTGAAGCTTTCTTT; cdr3_aa: CASSSRTETNTEAFF
d_call: NA; v_call: TRBV11-1; cdr3_length: 13; j_call: TRBJ1-2; clone_size: NA; cdr3_nt: TGTGCCAGCAGCTTAGGGCTCCGGACATCGTCGGACTTC; cdr3_aa: CASSLGLRTSSDF
d_call: NA; v_call: TRBV4-3; cdr3_length: 16; j_call: TRBJ2-7; clone_size: NA; cdr3_nt: TGCGCCAGCAGCCAAGCGGAGGTAGGCTTCACCTACGAGCAGTACTTC; cdr3_aa: CASSQAEVGFTYEQYF
d_call: TRBD1; v_call: TRBV10-3; cdr3_length: 15; j_call: TRBJ1-2; clone_size: NA; cdr3_nt: TGTGCCATCGGGGACGGACAGGTTGGCTTCTATGGCTACACCTTC; cdr3_aa: CAIGDGQVGFYGYTF
d_call: TRBD2; v_call: TRBV7-2; cdr3_length: 16; j_call: TRBJ2-5; clone_size: few; cdr3_nt: TGTGCCAGCAGCTTAGGAGGACGGGAGGGGCAAGAGACCCAGTACTTC; cdr3_aa: CASSLGGREGQETQYF
d_call: TRBD1; v_call: TRBV6-1; cdr3_length: 13; j_call: TRBJ2-7; clone_size: NA; cdr3_nt: TGTGCCAGCAGGTCGACAGGGCAATACGAGCAGTACTTC; cdr3_aa: CASRSTGQYEQYF
d_call: TRBD2; v_call: TRBV5-1; cdr3_length: 15; j_call: TRBJ2-5; clone_size: NA; cdr3_nt: TGCGCCAGCAGCACGGGACTAGCGGGACTTGAGACCCAGTACTTC; cdr3_aa: CASSTGLAGLETQYF
d_call: TRBD1; v_call: TRBV29-1; cdr3_length: 12; j_call: TRBJ1-1; clone_size: NA; cdr3_nt: TGCAGCGTGGGACAGGGGCGAACTGAAGCTTTCTTT; cdr3_aa: CSVGQGRTEAFF
d_call: NA; v_call: TRBV27; cdr3_length: 17; j_call: TRBJ1-5; clone_size: NA; cdr3_nt: TGTGCCAGCAGTCTGGGACAACCAATTTATAGCAATCAGCCCCAGCATTTT; cdr3_aa: CASSLGQPIYSNQPQHF
d_call: NA; v_call: TRBV18; cdr3_length: 15; j_call: TRBJ2-1; clone_size: once; cdr3_nt: TGTGCCAGCTCACCACTAGCGTCCTCCTACAATGAGCAGTTCTTC; cdr3_aa: CASSPLASSYNEQFF
d_call: NA; v_call: TRBV6-1; cdr3_length: 13; j_call: TRBJ1-2; clone_size: few; cdr3_nt: TGTGCCAGCAGTGCCCTCGGGGCCGATGGCTACACCTTC; cdr3_aa: CASSALGADGYTF
d_call: TRBD2; v_call: TRBV5-6; cdr3_length: 17; j_call: TRBJ2-7; clone_size: NA; cdr3_nt: TGTGCCAGCAGAGACGGACTAGCGGGAGAAACCTATGACGAGCAGTACTTC; cdr3_aa: CASRDGLAGETYDEQYF
d_call: TRBD1; v_call: TRBV28; cdr3_length: 16; j_call: TRBJ1-5; clone_size: NA; cdr3_nt: TGTGCCAGCAGTCCCCCACCAGGACAGGGGTTTCAGCCCCAGCATTTT; cdr3_aa: CASSPPPGQGFQPQHF
d_call: NA; v_call: TRBV2; cdr3_length: 11; j_call: TRBJ1-2; clone_size: NA; cdr3_nt: TGTGCCAGCCGAACTAACTATGGCTACACCTTC; cdr3_aa: CASRTNYGYTF
d_call: TRBD2; v_call: TRBV7-2; cdr3_length: 16; j_call: TRBJ2-3; clone_size: NA; cdr3_nt: TGTGCCAGCAGCTTCCCTAGCGGGTCGGGCACAGATACGCAGTATTTT; cdr3_aa: CASSFPSGSGTDTQYF
d_call: NA; v_call: TRBV7-9; cdr3_length: 13; j_call: TRBJ2-7; clone_size: NA; cdr3_nt: TGTGCCAGCACAGGTAACGCACGGTACGAGCAGTACTTC; cdr3_aa: CASTGNARYEQYF
d_call: NA; v_call: TRBV18; cdr3_length: 13; j_call: TRBJ1-3; clone_size: NA; cdr3_nt: TGTGCCAGCTCACCAGGGACTGGAAACACCATATATTTT; cdr3_aa: CASSPGTGNTIYF
d_call: NA; v_call: TRBV19; cdr3_length: 15; j_call: TRBJ2-3; clone_size: NA; cdr3_nt: TGTGCCAGTAGTATTCAGGGCAAGAGGACAGATACGCAGTATTTT; cdr3_aa: CASSIQGKRTDTQYF
d_call: NA; v_call: TRBV27; cdr3_length: 13; j_call: TRBJ2-1; clone_size: NA; cdr3_nt: TGTGCCAGCAGTCCCAGGGTGAGGAATGAGCAGTTCTTC; cdr3_aa: CASSPRVRNEQFF
d_call: TRBD2; v_call: TRBV19; cdr3_length: 15; j_call: TRBJ2-5; clone_size: once; cdr3_nt: TGTGCCGTCGGGGCGGGAGGGCCCCCCCAAGAGACCCAGTACTTC; cdr3_aa: CAVGAGGPPQETQYF
d_call: TRBD1; v_call: TRBV14; cdr3_length: 15; j_call: TRBJ2-7; clone_size: NA; cdr3_nt: TGTGCCAGCAGCCCACTGCCGGGACAGGGGTACGAGCAGTACTTC; cdr3_aa: CASSPLPGQGYEQYF
d_call: NA; v_call: TRBV18; cdr3_length: 13; j_call: TRBJ2-5; clone_size: few; cdr3_nt: TGTGCCAGCTCACCATCGACGGGGGAGACCCAGTACTTC; cdr3_aa: CASSPSTGETQYF
d_call: TRBD1; v_call: TRBV27; cdr3_length: 15; j_call: TRBJ2-7; clone_size: NA; cdr3_nt: TGTGCCAGCAGTTTGAGTGGGACAGGGACCTACGAGCAGTACTTC; cdr3_aa: CASSLSGTGTYEQYF
d_call: TRBD2; v_call: TRBV7-3; cdr3_length: 17; j_call: TRBJ2-3; clone_size: NA; cdr3_nt: TGTGCCAACAGCTTAGTTTTAGCGGGAGACCCCACAGATACGCAGTATTTT; cdr3_aa: CANSLVLAGDPTDTQYF
d_call: NA; v_call: TRBV25-1; cdr3_length: 14; j_call: TRBJ2-7; clone_size: NA; cdr3_nt: TGTGCCAGCAGTGCAGGGCTATCTACCTACGAGCAGTACTTC; cdr3_aa: CASSAGLSTYEQYF
d_call: NA; v_call: TRBV11-2; cdr3_length: 16; j_call: TRBJ2-4; clone_size: NA; cdr3_nt: TGTGCCAGCAGCTTAGAACGGTCCCCAGCCAAAAACATTCAGTACTTC; cdr3_aa: CASSLERSPAKNIQYF
d_call: NA; v_call: TRBV4-1; cdr3_length: 16; j_call: TRBJ1-2; clone_size: NA; cdr3_nt: TGCGCCAGCAGCCAATCCGCAATGTATTCGGGGTATGGCTACACCTTC; cdr3_aa: CASSQSAMYSGYGYTF